This entry lists 19 T cell receptor beta chains sequenced from one sample in a study of early T cells in non-severe SARS-CoV-2 infection. TCRdb re-analysed the 5' RACE reads in MiXCR, keeping a single row per CDR3 protein. The repertoire includes around 53,000 distinct CDR3 sequences, approximately 12% of them detected once, and about 9.7% sits in the top ten. Material: whole blood. The receptors come from an adult who was a healthcare worker with PCR-confirmed SARS-CoV-2 infection or an uninfected control (not recorded which).

The chain is built from TRBV29-1 and TRBJ1-1; 8 bases match TRBD1. Germline CDR1 reads SQVTM; CDR2 reads ANQGSEA. V lost 7 bases to trimming and J lost 11 bases; unmatched junction nucleotides: 9. The CDR3 is 11 amino acids. The CDR3 here is CSAQRTGHAFF. The CDR3 coding sequence is TGCAGCGCCCAAAGGACAGGGCACGCTTTCTTT.

V usage is TRBV11-1 and J usage is TRBJ2-1; D uncertain. Germline CDR1 is SGHAT and CDR2 is FQDESV (reference sequence). Trimming shortened V by 1 base and J by 8 bases, and 9 bases separated the two germline ends. The CDR3 is made up of 13 amino acids. The CDR3 coding sequence is TGTGCCAGCAGCTTAGAACTACGGCATGAGCAGTTCTTC. Its translation: CASSLELRHEQFF. The whole variable domain, remainder taken from reference TRBV11-1 and TRBJ2-1, is EAEVAQSPRYKITEKSQAVAFWCDPISGHATLYWYRQILGQGPELLVQFQDESVVDDSQLPKDRFSAERLKGVDSTLKIQPAELGDSAMYLCASSLELRHEQFFGPGTRLTVL.

In its sample, this clonotype was seen a few times. The chain joins TRBV20-1 to TRBJ1-1; D uncertain. Germline CDR1 reads DFQATT; CDR2 reads SNEGSKA (reference sequence). The CDR3 sequence is 11 residues long. V shed 1 base and J shed 3 bases, with 3 bases lying between them. CDR3 nucleotide sequence: TGCAGTGCTAGAGCAGACACTGAAGCTTTCTTT. Amino acid sequence: CSARADTEAFF.

The J gene is TRBJ1-6, the V gene TRBV7-9; the D gene is possibly TRBD1 (5 bases). Germline assignment: CDR1 SEHNR and CDR2 FQNEAQ (reference sequence). The CDR3 runs 18 residues. The V and J ends lost 1 base and 0 bases respectively, with 13 bases between them. The DNA of the CDR3 is TGTGCCAGCAGCTTAGACCTGGGACTGAGCTCCTATAATTCACCCCTCCACTTT. Translation gives CASSLDLGLSSYNSPLHF.

This clonotype came up many times. This chain links TRBV7-8 with TRBJ1-2, with TRBD1 as a possible D gene (5 bases). V gave up 1 base and J gave up 1 base, with 7 bases separating them. CDR1 SGHVS and CDR2 FQNEAQ come from the germline V gene. The CDR3 is 14 residues long. CDR3 sequence: CASSLVGDNYGYTF. The CDR3 DNA reads TGTGCCAGCAGCTTAGTAGGGGATAACTATGGCTACACCTTC.

This clonotype was observed many times. The chain links TRBV28 to TRBJ1-1; TRBD1 is a possible D gene (6 bases). The V end lost 6 bases, the J end lost 4 bases, and 18 bases lay between the germline ends. CDR3 length: 15 amino acids. Per the germline V gene, CDR1 is MDHEN and CDR2 is SYDVKM. CDR3 nucleotides: TGTGCCAGCAGGCTCCCAGGGGCGTCGGGCACTGAAGCTTTCTTT. Translating gives CASRLPGASGTEAFF.

At least ten counts were recorded for this clonotype. This chain connects TRBV27 to TRBJ1-5; D remains ambiguous. CDR3 length equals 13 residues. Germline V gene lookup returns CDR1 MNHEY and CDR2 SMNVEV (reference sequence). V was clipped by 3 bases and J by 6 bases, with 9 bases between them. CDR3 region: CASSFSPSQPQHF. The CDR3 DNA is TGTGCCAGCAGTTTTAGCCCGAGTCAGCCCCAGCATTTT.

This clonotype came up many times. CDR3 sequence: CASSYGGQPVAQHF. The CDR3 DNA follows: TGTGCCAGCAGTTATGGGGGACAGCCAGTTGCCCAGCATTTT. The rearrangement uses TRBV6-6 and TRBJ1-5, with 7 bases identical to TRBD1. After removal of 3 bases from V and 11 bases from J, the junction contained 10 bases not matched to a gene. CDR1 and CDR2 from the germline V gene are MNHNY and SVGAGI (reference sequence). This CDR3 has 14 amino acids.

This clonotype showed up just a few times. This sequence joins TRBV3-1 and TRBJ1-2; D not resolved. The V gene lost 0 bases and the J gene lost 8 bases, with 4 bases spanning the gap. CDR1 and CDR2 (germline): LGHDT, YNNKEL (reference sequence). This CDR3 is built from 11 residues. DNA for the CDR3: TGTGCCAGCAGCCAAGATTACGGCTACACCTTC. It translates to CASSQDYGYTF.

The chain combines TRBV9 with TRBJ1-5; D ambiguous. Germline V lookup: CDR1 SGDLS, CDR2 YYNGEE. V was cut by 0 bases and J by 1 base, with 2 bases left in between. The CDR3 runs to 13 residues. This CDR3 is CASSVGSNQPQHF. As DNA, the CDR3 is TGTGCCAGCAGCGTAGGGAGCAATCAGCCCCAGCATTTT.

This clonotype came up a few times. The V and J genes are TRBV5-1 and TRBJ1-4, with TRBD1 identical over 9 bases. From germline, CDR1 is SGHRS and CDR2 YFSETQ. CDR3 length equals 15 residues. Trimming cost V 4 bases and J 7 bases; bases outside gene matches: 8. The CDR3 region has the DNA TGCGCCAGCAGCCTAACTGGACAGGGGACTGAAAAACTGTTTTTT. Protein sequence: CASSLTGQGTEKLFF.

This clonotype was observed a handful of times. V is TRBV28 and J is TRBJ2-7; TRBD1 might be the D (5 bases). The CDR3 has 12 amino acids. CDR1 and CDR2 (germline): MDHEN, SYDVKM. Trimming pared 7 bases from V and 2 bases from J, leaving 9 bases between. As DNA, the CDR3 is TGTGCCAGCACGAAGGGGACCTACGAGCAGTACTTC. Amino acid sequence: CASTKGTYEQYF.

This clonotype occurred many times. DNA for the CDR3: TGTGCCAGCAGCTTTGGACAGTCCAATCAGCCCCAGCATTTT. The encoded protein is CASSFGQSNQPQHF. V gene TRBV11-2 combines with J gene TRBJ1-5; weak D call: TRBD1 (6 bases). CDR3 length: 14 amino acids. Germline V gene lookup returns CDR1 SGHAT and CDR2 FQNNGV. Trimming shortened V by 3 bases and J by 3 bases, and 9 bases separated the two germline ends.

This clonotype was detected many times. The V gene is TRBV10-2, the J gene TRBJ2-3; 11 bases line up with TRBD2. CDR1 is WSHSY and CDR2 is SAAADI in the germline V gene. This CDR3 is built from 16 residues. Unmatched junction bases numbered 6, after V lost 3 bases and J lost 4 bases. CDR3 nucleotide sequence: TGCGCCAGCAGTGATCGGCTAGCGGGGGGCCCAGATACGCAGTATTTT. Translated: CASSDRLAGGPDTQYF.

V and J are TRBV6-5 and TRBJ2-3; no clear D gene. Trimming removed 2 bases from V and 0 bases from J, with 9 bases in between. CDR3 length: 15 residues. Germline CDR1 MNHEY, CDR2 SVGAGI. The CDR3 bases are TGTGCCAGCAGTTACGGCTGGGGTAGCACAGATACGCAGTATTTT. Encoded protein: CASSYGWGSTDTQYF.

This clonotype was found a few times. The chain employs TRBV5-5 and TRBJ1-5; D gene ambiguous. V was clipped by 0 bases and J by 3 bases, with 7 bases between them. Germline V gene sequence: CDR1 SGHKS, CDR2 YYEKEE (reference sequence). The length of the CDR3 is 14 residues. CDR3 sequence: CASSLGPDNQPQHF. CDR3 sequence (DNA): TGTGCCAGCAGCTTGGGCCCCGACAATCAGCCCCAGCATTTT.

There are many counts of this clonotype. V gene TRBV28 combines with J gene TRBJ1-5, with D perhaps matching TRBD1 (5 bases). The CDR3 runs 15 residues. Germline CDR1 MDHEN, CDR2 SYDVKM. V lost 7 bases to trimming and J lost 4 bases, with 17 bases between them. Here the CDR3 reads CASKRTQRGNQPQHF. The CDR3 region has the DNA TGTGCCAGCAAAAGGACGCAAAGGGGTAATCAGCCCCAGCATTTT.

The genes are TRBV14 and TRBJ2-3; D possibly uses TRBD1 or TRBD2 (5 bases each). V was pared by 0 bases and J by 0 bases, with 13 bases between. The CDR3 sequence is 17 residues long. Germline values: CDR1 SGHDN, CDR2 FVKESK. This CDR3 is CASSQDKLGVSTDTQYF. The CDR3, as DNA: TGTGCCAGCAGCCAAGATAAGCTGGGGGTTAGCACAGATACGCAGTATTTT.

The chain is built from TRBV6-6 and TRBJ1-1, with 9 bases matching TRBD1. Germline V gives CDR1 MNHNY, CDR2 SVGAGI (reference sequence). The CDR3 is 14 residues long. V lost 4 bases to trimming and J lost 8 bases; unmatched junction nucleotides: 8. The DNA for the CDR3 is TGTGCCAGCAGTTCCCTCCGGGACAGGGACGAAGCTTTCTTT. It translates to CASSSLRDRDEAFF.